Presented here are 8 T cell receptor beta chains from one specimen sequenced in a study of cytotoxic CD8 clonotypes in ibrutinib-treated CLL (dated by TCRdb to the early 2020s). Reading the label with the study, this specimen's time point is: approximately 25 months on ibrutinib. The library was produced with the immunoSEQ multiplex PCR assay. The immuneACCESS repertoire file appears here via TCRdb, limited to in-frame rearrangements. These files lack a portion of the clones; in checked studies, under half of the deficit traces to unresolved V genes, and the cause of the others is not known. The sample contains under 200,000 clones, about four fifths of them found a single time. The ten largest account for around 4.5% of the sample. The sequences come from PBMCs, collected after 24 months of ibrutinib treatment. The receptors originated from a human donor with chronic lymphocytic leukemia.

This clone was detected a few times. The V call is TRBV5-4, the J call TRBJ2-7; the match to TRBD1 covers 7 bases. Germline assignment: CDR1 SGHNT and CDR2 YYREEE (reference sequence). The CDR3 has 15 residues. Trimming took 3 bases from V and 2 from J; bases not matched to a gene: 8. CDR3 sequence (DNA): TGTGCCAGCAGCTCCCCGTGGCAGGGGGCCTACGAGCAGTACTTC. It encodes CASSSPWQGAYEQYF.

About this clone: Other DNA variants within this sample encode the same CDR3. This sequence joins TRBV2 and TRBJ2-7, with 7 nucleotides matching TRBD1. Germline CDR1 SNHLY, CDR2 FYNNEI. V lost 4 bases, J lost 4 bases, and 1 base stayed unmatched. The CDR3 contains 12 residues. The CDR3: CASSGQGYEQYF. CDR3 coding DNA: TGTGCCAGCAGTGGACAGGGTTACGAGCAGTACTTC.

The gene calls are TRBV18 and TRBJ2-5, with D perhaps being TRBD1 or TRBD2 (6 bases each). CDR1 and CDR2 (germline): KGHSH, LQKENI. The CDR3 is 16 amino acids. Deletions cut 6 bases from V and 4 bases from J, with 21 bases between. The CDR3 is CASSQFKGGKGETQYF. The CDR3 coding sequence is TGTGCCAGCTCTCAATTCAAGGGGGGTAAAGGAGAGACCCAGTACTTC.

This clone was counted ten times or more. CDR3 coding DNA: TGTGCTAGTGGTTTGGGTATAAGGGGCACTGAAGCTTTCTTT. Translating gives CASGLGIRGTEAFF. The gene calls are TRBV12-5 and TRBJ1-1; D might be TRBD1 (5 bases). CDR1 is LGHNT and CDR2 is FRNRAP in the germline V gene. The CDR3 contains 14 residues. With 1 base removed from V and 4 bases from J, the gap between germline ends came to 10 bases. Full variable domain (outside the CDR3, taken from reference TRBV12-5 and TRBJ1-1): DARVTQTPRHKVTEMGQEVTMRCQPILGHNTVFWYRQTMMQGLELLAYFRNRAPLDDSGMPKDRFSAEMPDATLATLKIQPSEPRDSAVYFCASGLGIRGTEAFFGQGTRLTVV.

Comment on this clone: One end of the junction varies from germline; a read error may be responsible. The chain uses TRBV20-1 and TRBJ2-7; perhaps TRBD2 as D (5 bases). The CDR3 contains 11 residues. Germline values: CDR1 DFQATT, CDR2 SNEGSKA (reference sequence). The CDR3 protein is CSAGSSSEQYF. Here the CDR3 DNA reads TGCAGTGCTGGGAGTTCCTCCGAGCAGTACTTC.

This rearrangement joins TRBV5-1 to TRBJ2-7; D gene ambiguous. The CDR3 is 13 residues long. The V and J ends lost 4 bases and 6 bases respectively, with 14 bases between them. Germline-derived CDR1 and CDR2 are SGHRS and YFSETQ. This chain's CDR3 is CASSSGDGREQYF. The CDR3, as DNA: TGCGCCAGCAGCAGTGGAGACGGCCGCGAGCAGTACTTC.

V usage is TRBV10-2 and J usage is TRBJ1-1; 7 nucleotides line up with TRBD1. J was trimmed by 7 bases and V by 10 bases; bases with no gene match: 9. The CDR3 totals 12 residues. Germline V CDR1 and CDR2: WSHSY, SAAADI. The DNA of the CDR3 is TGCGCCACCGACGAGGGGGCCGATGAAGCTTTCTTT. This codes for CATDEGADEAFF.

J is TRBJ1-1 and V is TRBV28; TRBD1 might be the D (6 bases). The CDR3 extends over 11 amino acids. Germline CDR1 is MDHEN and CDR2 is SYDVKM. V lost 6 bases to trimming and J lost 8 bases, with 10 bases between them. CDR3 amino acids: CASRDSVEAFF. The CDR3 nucleotides are TGTGCCAGCAGGGACAGTGTCGAAGCTTTCTTT.